The 20 T cell receptor beta chains given below trace back to one sample, sequenced in a study of blood T cells in healthy people across ages. It was with a sample-barcoded 5' primer and a J-beta primer mix that a second PCR of roughly 7 to 12 cycles was run. TCRdb reanalysed the 5' RACE reads using MiXCR and keeps one entry per CDR3 protein. The sample records about 1.7 million distinct CDR3 sequences, roughly 28% being singletons. The sample was blood. The receptor source for this set is a woman aged 25 to 45 in good health.

This rearrangement joins TRBV27 to TRBJ2-7, with D maybe TRBD2 (6 bases). The CDR3 sequence is 15 residues long. Per germline, CDR1 MNHEY and CDR2 SMNVEV (reference sequence). The V gene lost 6 bases and the J gene lost 2 bases, with 17 bases spanning the gap. CDR3 sequence reads: CASSSLGSRTYEQYF. The CDR3 nucleotides read TGTGCCAGCAGCTCCCTCGGGAGTAGAACCTACGAGCAGTACTTC.

This clonotype was detected a few times. The chain is built from TRBV29-1 and TRBJ2-3; TRBD2 aligns across 15 bases. V lost 5 bases to trimming and J lost 7 bases; unmatched junction nucleotides: 16. CDR1 and CDR2 from the germline V gene are SQVTM and ANQGSEA. CDR3 size: 18 residues. CDR3 nucleotide sequence: TGCAGCGTTCGTCCGAGGACTAGCGGGAGGGACGGCGTGAATACGCAGTATTTT. Translation: CSVRPRTSGRDGVNTQYF.

The chain uses TRBV20-1 and TRBJ2-5, with TRBD2 matching over 14 bases. V trimming: 3 bases; J trimming: 11 bases; junction bases outside the gene matches: 11. Germline CDR1 DFQATT, CDR2 SNEGSKA (reference sequence). CDR3 length: 15 amino acids. The DNA for the CDR3 is TGCAGTGCTAGGCCCGGACTAGCGGGGGGCAATGAGCAGTACTTC. Protein product: CSARPGLAGGNEQYF.

In this sample, this clonotype turned up once. V usage is TRBV2 and J usage is TRBJ2-2, with D tentatively TRBD1 (6 bases). The V end was cut by 8 bases, the J end by 3 bases, with 13 bases between. The CDR3 covers 14 residues. Per the germline V gene, CDR1 is SNHLY and CDR2 is FYNNEI. This CDR3 reads CASRSGQHTGELFF. The CDR3 nucleotides read TGTGCCAGCCGCTCGGGACAACACACCGGGGAGCTGTTTTTT.

The V and J genes are TRBV7-3 and TRBJ2-3, with TRBD1 matching over 7 bases. CDR3 length: 15 amino acids. Germline V gene sequence: CDR1 SGHTA, CDR2 FQGTGA. The V and J ends lost 5 bases and 1 base, in that order; junction bases with no gene match: 6. The CDR3 DNA is TGTGCCAGCAGCAAACACGGACAGGGCACAGATACGCAGTATTTT. This gives the protein CASSKHGQGTDTQYF.

This clonotype was counted between two and nine times. This chain links TRBV7-9 with TRBJ1-1; 8 bases match TRBD1. Germline CDR1 reads SEHNR; CDR2 reads FQNEAQ (reference sequence). The junction had 4 bases not matched to a gene; V was cut back by 6 bases and J by 1 base. The CDR3 length is 14 residues. In DNA form, the CDR3 reads TGTGCCAGCAGGCCTACAGGGGGGAACACTGAAGCTTTCTTT. It encodes CASRPTGGNTEAFF.

The table lists this clonotype with many counts. The gene calls are TRBV28 and TRBJ2-5; D assignment may be TRBD1 or TRBD2 (5 bases each). In germline, CDR1 is MDHEN, CDR2 SYDVKM. The V gene lost 1 base and the J gene lost 3 bases, with 21 bases spanning the gap. This CDR3 spans 18 amino acids. The CDR3 loop is CASSLFGKGVSWKETQYF. The DNA of the CDR3 is TGTGCCAGCAGTTTATTCGGGAAAGGGGTATCTTGGAAAGAGACCCAGTACTTC.

This clonotype was picked up many times. The chain carries TRBV6-1 and TRBJ2-1, with 8 bases aligning to TRBD1. The CDR3 totals 14 residues. Germline loops: CDR1 MNHNS, CDR2 SASEGT. Trimming removed 1 base from V and 7 bases from J; junction bases left unmatched: 3. The CDR3 sequence is CASSEGGTGNEQFF. The CDR3 DNA follows: TGTGCCAGCAGTGAAGGCGGGACAGGTAATGAGCAGTTCTTC.

This clonotype was seen at least ten times. The rearrangement joins TRBV20-1 to TRBJ2-6; 8 bases align to TRBD2. CDR1 and CDR2 (germline): DFQATT, SNEGSKA (reference sequence). This CDR3 is built from 16 residues. After removal of 4 bases from V and 0 bases from J, the junction contained 5 bases not matched to a gene. CDR3 nucleotide sequence: TGCAGTGCTAACAGCGGGAGCGGCTCTGGGGCCAACGTCCTGACTTTC. Protein: CSANSGSGSGANVLTF.

The V gene is TRBV11-3, the J gene TRBJ2-1; D call uncertain. Germline V lookup: CDR1 SGHNT, CDR2 YENEEA. The CDR3 consists of 13 residues. Trimming took 6 bases from V and 9 from J, leaving 15 bases between them. CDR3 sequence reads: CASSFRPDGEQFF. CDR3 in DNA: TGTGCCAGCAGTTTTCGACCCGACGGTGAGCAGTTCTTC. The variable domain in full, with the rest retrieved from reference TRBV11-3 and TRBJ2-1, is EAGVVQSPRYKIIEKKQPVAFWCNPISGHNTLYWYLQNLGQGPELLIRYENEEAVDDSQLPKDRFSAERLKGVDSTLKIQPAELGDSAVYLCASSFRPDGEQFFGPGTRLTVL.

The rearrangement joins TRBV19 to TRBJ1-5, with a possible D match to TRBD1 (5 bases). There are 15 residues in the CDR3. From germline, CDR1 is LNHDA and CDR2 SQIVND (reference sequence). The germline V and J ends were trimmed by 5 bases and 6 bases, with 17 bases remaining between them. In DNA, the CDR3 is TGTGCCAGTAGTCACCCGAGGTGGGGGTCTCAGCCCCAGCATTTT. Amino acids: CASSHPRWGSQPQHF.

Only a few counts were recorded for this clonotype. The J gene is TRBJ2-1, the V gene TRBV6-2 or TRBV6-3, with D maybe TRBD1 (5 bases). Germline values: CDR1 MNHEY, CDR2 SVGEGT. CDR3 length: 13 residues. V was trimmed by 6 bases and J by 12 bases, leaving 18 bases between them. CDR3 DNA sequence: TGTGCCAGCAGCCAAACCCCTGACAGCCTGCAGTTCTTC. It is translated as CASSQTPDSLQFF.

This clonotype was seen only a few times. The chain employs TRBV12-3 or TRBV12-4 and TRBJ2-7; 7 bases are a match to TRBD2. This CDR3 region has 15 residues. V was clipped by 5 bases and J by 6 bases; unmatched bases: 13. This CDR3 is CASSLGRAGVGEQYF. CDR3 DNA: TGTGCCAGCAGTCTCGGGCGTGCGGGAGTAGGCGAGCAGTACTTC.

Of note for this clonotype: An end of the junction differs from the germline gene, which may be a read error. The CDR3 spells CASSQGLADTGTQYF. The CDR3 nucleotides are TGCGCCAGCAGCCAGGGACTAGCAGATACAGGTACGCAGTATTTT. The chain employs TRBV4-1 and TRBJ2-3; 9 bases are shared with TRBD2. The CDR3 consists of 15 residues. The germline V gene has CDR1 MGHRA and CDR2 YSYEKL.

In regard to this clonotype: Relative to the germline gene, one junction end is altered; a read error may explain this. DNA of the CDR3: TGCGCCAGCAGCCGAACAAGGGAGGAGTTGTTTTTT. It yields the protein CASSRTREELFF. This chain uses TRBV5-1 with TRBJ2-2, with D perhaps matching TRBD2 (6 bases). The CDR3 totals 12 residues. CDR1 is SGHRS and CDR2 is YFSETQ in the germline V gene.

As regards this clonotype: Being one base from a much bigger clone, this may be a read error. This rearrangement joins TRBV20-1 to TRBJ1-6, with no clear D. The germline gives CDR1 DFQATT, CDR2 SNEGSKA (reference sequence). Trimming stripped 7 bases from V and 10 bases from J, with 2 bases between. The CDR3 totals 8 residues. This CDR3 is CSGSPLHF. The CDR3, as DNA: TGCAGTGGATCACCCCTCCACTTT.

The V and J genes are TRBV20-1 and TRBJ2-4; 8 bases line up with TRBD2. Per germline, CDR1 DFQATT and CDR2 SNEGSKA (reference sequence). Trimming took 2 bases from V and 13 from J; bases not matched to a gene: 22. This CDR3 contains 17 residues. The CDR3 reads CSARYWREDHSYNEQYF. DNA for the CDR3: TGCAGTGCTAGATATTGGCGGGAGGACCACTCCTACAATGAGCAGTACTTC.

This clonotype was counted only a few times. V usage is TRBV5-1 and J usage is TRBJ2-6, with no clear D. CDR1 is SGHRS and CDR2 is YFSETQ in the germline V gene. CDR3 size: 16 residues. Trimming removed 0 bases at V and 4 bases at J, with 11 bases between. The CDR3 DNA follows: TGCGCCAGCAGCTTGGCCGGTACTCTGGGGGCCAACGTCCTGACTTTC. This translates into CASSLAGTLGANVLTF.

On this clonotype itself: A single base separates this from a much larger clone, so it may be a read error. The chain employs TRBV27 and TRBJ2-4; D uncertain. Per germline, CDR1 MNHEY and CDR2 SMNVEV (reference sequence). CDR3 length equals 15 residues. V was clipped by 5 bases and J by 13 bases, with 24 bases between them. The CDR3 here is CASSRFGPQVDEQYF. CDR3 in DNA: TGTGCCAGCAGTCGCTTCGGGCCCCAGGTAGATGAGCAGTACTTC.

A note on this clonotype: A read error is possible here, since a much larger clone lies one base away. The rearrangement links TRBV7-2 to TRBJ1-4; 7 bases map to TRBD1. The junction had 5 bases not matched to a gene; V was cut back by 3 bases and J by 7 bases. The germline V gene encodes CDR1 SGHTA and CDR2 FQGNSA. The CDR3 is 14 residues long. The CDR3 coding sequence is TGTGCCAGCAGCTTCGGGACAGAGGGTGAAAAACTGTTTTTT. This encodes CASSFGTEGEKLFF.